The source of this T cell receptor beta chain is a study of prognosis after radiotherapy for stage I lung cancer. Germline values: CDR1 MNHEY, CDR2 SMNVEV (reference sequence). V was pared by 2 bases and J by 0 bases, with 5 bases of the junction left unmatched. The CDR3 length is 16 residues. Using two-round multiplex PCR, the authors amplified TCR beta CDR3 from genomic DNA. Specific primers for each TRBV and TRBJ gene were what first-round PCR used. TCRdb re-analysed the multiplex PCR reads in MiXCR, keeping a single row per CDR3 protein. The sample holds 20,000 to 30,000 distinct CDR3 sequences, 30% to 45% seen once.

The source is a donor over 45 with non-small cell lung cancer. The chain uses TRBV27 and TRBJ2-3, with 7 bases aligning to TRBD2. The sample consisted of PBMCs, taken before or after stereotactic body radiation therapy (not recorded which). CDR3 in DNA: TGTGCCAGCAGTTTAGGGGTAGCGGGTAGCACAGATACGCAGTATTTT. Translating gives CASSLGVAGSTDTQYF.